These T cell receptor beta chains were read from a single sample in a study of cytomegalovirus exposure and HLA in healthy donors. The repertoire was sequenced with immunoSEQ multiplex PCR; TCRdb's copy has only in-frame clones and lacks some. The sample has approximately 190,000 clones; roughly 80% are singletons. The material sequenced was PBMCs. Every receptor here comes from a man between 40 and 49 years old in good health and CMV-seropositive. CDR3s include the opening cysteine and the closing phenylalanine or tryptophan. D genes are given only for firm matches. Size tells how often a clone was seen (once, few, many) or the class of an expanded clone, and some rows leave it out.

j_gene: TRBJ2-1
abundance: NA
v_gene: TRBV14
d_gene: TRBD1
CDR3aa: CASSPTGQGNEQFF
CDR3nt: TGTGCCAGCAGCCCTACGGGACAGGGAAATGAGCAGTTCTTC

j_gene: TRBJ1-6
abundance: NA
v_gene: TRBV1
d_gene: NA
CDR3aa: CTSSQDRSRTGNSPLHF
CDR3nt: TGCACCAGCAGCCAAGATCGGTCACGGACGGGGAATTCACCCCTCCACTTT

j_gene: TRBJ1-5
abundance: NA
v_gene: TRBV19
d_gene: TRBD1
CDR3aa: CASSTGTGGEGNQPQHF
CDR3nt: TGTGCCAGTAGTACCGGGACAGGGGGCGAGGGCAATCAGCCCCAGCATTTT

j_gene: TRBJ1-5
abundance: NA
v_gene: TRBV19
d_gene: TRBD1
CDR3aa: CASNSQGGNQPQHF
CDR3nt: TGTGCCAGTAACTCACAGGGGGGCAATCAGCCCCAGCATTTT

j_gene: TRBJ2-7
abundance: NA
v_gene: TRBV7-6
d_gene: NA
CDR3aa: CASRPSPGTHLPYEQYF
CDR3nt: TGTGCCAGCAGACCTTCGCCGGGAACCCACCTACCGTACGAGCAGTACTTC

j_gene: TRBJ1-1
abundance: once
v_gene: TRBV7-9
d_gene: TRBD1
CDR3aa: CASSLAPGQGRLVAFF
CDR3nt: TGTGCCAGCAGCTTAGCTCCGGGACAGGGACGATTAGTGGCTTTCTTT

j_gene: TRBJ1-1
abundance: NA
v_gene: TRBV2
d_gene: NA
CDR3aa: CASRDQGGRAEAFF
CDR3nt: TGTGCCAGCAGAGACCAGGGAGGTAGGGCTGAAGCTTTCTTT

j_gene: TRBJ2-7
abundance: NA
v_gene: TRBV15
d_gene: NA
CDR3aa: CATSRDQGRYYEQYF
CDR3nt: TGTGCCACCAGCAGAGACCAGGGGCGCTACTACGAGCAGTACTTC

j_gene: TRBJ1-2
abundance: NA
v_gene: TRBV18
d_gene: NA
CDR3aa: CASSPPMGRANYGYTF
CDR3nt: TGTGCCAGCTCACCACCCATGGGGAGAGCTAACTATGGCTACACCTTC

j_gene: TRBJ1-5
abundance: NA
v_gene: TRBV4-3
d_gene: TRBD1
CDR3aa: CASSPGQGGNQPQHF
CDR3nt: TGCGCCAGCAGCCCGGGACAGGGTGGCAATCAGCCCCAGCATTTT

j_gene: TRBJ2-3
abundance: NA
v_gene: TRBV4-3
d_gene: NA
CDR3aa: CASSRTGQSSTDTQYF
CDR3nt: TGCGCCAGCAGCCGCACGGGACAATCTAGCACAGATACGCAGTATTTT

j_gene: TRBJ1-4
abundance: NA
v_gene: TRBV2
d_gene: TRBD1
CDR3aa: CASRPDRGEREKLFF
CDR3nt: TGTGCCAGCAGACCTGACAGGGGAGAAAGGGAAAAACTGTTTTTT

j_gene: TRBJ2-3
abundance: NA
v_gene: TRBV6-5
d_gene: TRBD2
CDR3aa: CASTLLAGGTDTQYF
CDR3nt: TGTGCCAGCACCTTACTAGCGGGGGGGACAGATACGCAGTATTTT

j_gene: TRBJ1-2
abundance: once
v_gene: TRBV10-3
d_gene: NA
CDR3aa: CAISEPRGNYGYTF
CDR3nt: TGTGCCATCAGTGAGCCTAGGGGAAACTATGGCTACACCTTC

j_gene: TRBJ1-5
abundance: NA
v_gene: TRBV5-1
d_gene: NA
CDR3aa: CASSPGQGPEHF
CDR3nt: TGCGCCAGCAGCCCCGGGCAGGGGCCCGAACATTTT

j_gene: TRBJ2-3
abundance: NA
v_gene: TRBV9
d_gene: NA
CDR3aa: CASSAQRRDTDTQYF
CDR3nt: TGTGCCAGCAGCGCCCAGCGGAGAGACACAGATACGCAGTATTTT

j_gene: TRBJ2-1
abundance: NA
v_gene: TRBV9
d_gene: NA
CDR3aa: CASSVVSGMAINEQFF
CDR3nt: TGTGCCAGCAGCGTAGTCTCAGGGATGGCGATCAATGAGCAGTTCTTC

j_gene: TRBJ2-3
abundance: NA
v_gene: TRBV30
d_gene: TRBD2
CDR3aa: CAWSVTSGGVSTDTQYF
CDR3nt: TGTGCCTGGAGTGTGACTAGCGGGGGGGTGAGCACAGATACGCAGTATTTT

j_gene: TRBJ2-7
abundance: few
v_gene: TRBV30
d_gene: NA
CDR3aa: CAFLSGQGDEQYF
CDR3nt: TGTGCCTTTCTCAGTGGCCAGGGCGATGAGCAGTACTTC

j_gene: TRBJ2-5
abundance: NA
v_gene: TRBV4-2
d_gene: TRBD2
CDR3aa: CASSPSTSGEETQYF
CDR3nt: TGTGCCAGCAGCCCAAGCACTAGCGGGGAAGAGACCCAGTACTTC

j_gene: TRBJ2-1
abundance: NA
v_gene: TRBV28
d_gene: TRBD1
CDR3aa: CASSLVETGSYNEQFF
CDR3nt: TGTGCCAGCAGTTTAGTCGAGACAGGGAGTTACAATGAGCAGTTCTTC

j_gene: TRBJ2-5
abundance: NA
v_gene: TRBV2
d_gene: TRBD2
CDR3aa: CASPTGTSGGASETQYF
CDR3nt: TGTGCCAGCCCCACCGGGACTAGCGGGGGGGCCTCAGAGACCCAGTACTTC

j_gene: TRBJ2-1
abundance: NA
v_gene: TRBV9
d_gene: TRBD2
CDR3aa: CASSVTSGLAEVNEQFF
CDR3nt: TGTGCCAGCAGCGTAACCTCGGGACTAGCGGAGGTCAATGAGCAGTTCTTC

j_gene: TRBJ1-3
abundance: NA
v_gene: TRBV7-9
d_gene: NA
CDR3aa: CASSFFLRSGNTIYF
CDR3nt: TGTGCCAGCAGCTTTTTCCTGCGCTCTGGAAACACCATATATTTT

j_gene: TRBJ1-6
abundance: NA
v_gene: TRBV4-3
d_gene: NA
CDR3aa: CASSQADNNSPLHF
CDR3nt: TGCGCCAGCAGCCAAGCGGACAATAATTCACCCCTCCACTTT

j_gene: TRBJ2-5
abundance: NA
v_gene: TRBV15
d_gene: TRBD2
CDR3aa: CATRSGGKVETQYF
CDR3nt: TGTGCCACCAGGAGCGGGGGCAAGGTAGAGACCCAGTACTTC

j_gene: TRBJ2-2
abundance: NA
v_gene: TRBV9
d_gene: NA
CDR3aa: CASSSKTGLGELFF
CDR3nt: TGTGCCAGCAGCTCAAAGACTGGACTCGGGGAGCTGTTTTTT

j_gene: TRBJ2-1
abundance: once
v_gene: TRBV5-8
d_gene: NA
CDR3aa: CASSQDLGGSYNEQFF
CDR3nt: TGTGCCAGCAGCCAGGACCTGGGGGGAAGTTACAATGAGCAGTTCTTC

j_gene: TRBJ1-4
abundance: NA
v_gene: TRBV5-1
d_gene: TRBD1
CDR3aa: CASSLDGTGNEKLFF
CDR3nt: TGCGCCAGCAGCTTGGACGGGACAGGGAACGAAAAACTGTTTTTT

j_gene: TRBJ2-2
abundance: NA
v_gene: TRBV7-2
d_gene: TRBD2
CDR3aa: CASSLRGGNTGELFF
CDR3nt: TGTGCCAGCAGCTTGCGGGGGGGAAACACCGGGGAGCTGTTTTTT

j_gene: TRBJ2-7
abundance: few
v_gene: TRBV10-3
d_gene: TRBD2
CDR3aa: CASSEELAGGNEQYF
CDR3nt: TGTGCCAGCAGTGAAGAACTAGCGGGGGGAAACGAGCAGTACTTC